The 13 T cell receptor beta chains in this list originate from one sample, sequenced in a study of T-cell memory formation after mild COVID-19. MiXCR, applied by TCRdb to the 5' RACE reads, yields one record per CDR3 protein. The sample consists of 410,000 or so distinct CDR3 sequences, 23% of them appearing once. The specimen was PBMCs or a T cell subset sorted from them (not recorded which). These TCRs come from an adult woman who had mild COVID-19 (a few samples of this study predate the infection). Cell type and time point are not known.

V is TRBV6-1 and J is TRBJ2-6; TRBD1 agrees at 9 bases. Germline assignment: CDR1 MNHNS and CDR2 SASEGT. The CDR3 has 17 residues. J lost 2 bases, V lost 6 bases, and 8 bases had no gene match. CDR3 sequence (DNA): TGTGCCAGCAGAAGAAGGGACAGGGCTACTGGGGCCAACGTCCTGACTTTC. Protein: CASRRRDRATGANVLTF.

This rearrangement joins TRBV5-1 to TRBJ1-1, with D perhaps TRBD1 (6 bases). Trimming removed 2 bases from V and 0 bases from J, with 14 bases in between. This CDR3 contains 16 residues. Per germline, CDR1 SGHRS and CDR2 YFSETQ. CDR3 loop: CASSLNVQGLNTEAFF. The DNA for the CDR3 is TGCGCCAGCAGCTTAAACGTCCAGGGGTTGAACACTGAAGCTTTCTTT. The variable domain in full, completed from reference TRBV5-1 and TRBJ1-1, reads KAGVTQTPRYLIKTRGQQVTLSCSPISGHRSVSWYQQTPGQGLQFLFEYFSETQRNKGNFPGRFSGRQFSNSRSEMNVSTLELGDSALYLCASSLNVQGLNTEAFFGQGTRLTVV.

The chain is built from TRBV5-1 and TRBJ2-1; D is perhaps TRBD1 or TRBD2 (5 bases each). CDR1 and CDR2 from the germline V gene are SGHRS and YFSETQ. Trimming stripped 7 bases from V and 3 bases from J, with 17 bases between. This CDR3 region has 15 residues. CDR3 region: CASYKDSGNYNEQFF. CDR3 coding DNA: TGCGCCAGCTATAAAGACAGCGGCAACTACAATGAGCAGTTCTTC.

J is TRBJ2-1 and V is TRBV5-1; possibly TRBD2 for D (6 bases). V lost 4 bases and J 0 bases, leaving 14 bases between the germline ends. Looked up from germline, CDR1 is SGHRS and CDR2 is YFSETQ. The CDR3 is made up of 16 amino acids. The CDR3 DNA reads as TGCGCCAGCAGCCCCCTGGGAGCGGGCTCCTACAATGAGCAGTTCTTC. This translates into CASSPLGAGSYNEQFF.

Ten or more counts support this clonotype. J is TRBJ1-1 and V is TRBV5-1; D is perhaps TRBD1 (5 bases). This CDR3 spans 13 amino acids. V lost 5 bases, J lost 3 bases, and 11 bases lay in between. From germline, CDR1 is SGHRS and CDR2 YFSETQ. CDR3 in DNA: TGCGCCAGCAGAAGCCAGGGTTACACTGAAGCTTTCTTT. Amino acid sequence: CASRSQGYTEAFF.

This clonotype appeared a few times. The rearrangement links TRBV7-7 to TRBJ2-5; the D gene is possibly TRBD2 (5 bases). Germline V CDR1 and CDR2: SSHAT, FNYEAQ (reference sequence). The CDR3 sequence is 14 residues long. V lost 0 bases and J 9 bases, leaving 14 bases between the germline ends. The CDR3 DNA reads TGTGCCAGCAGCTTAGCACCCATAGGGAGACCCCAGTACTTC. Translated: CASSLAPIGRPQYF.

This chain uses TRBV4-3 with TRBJ1-3, with D unresolved. V lost 0 bases, J lost 1 base, and 13 bases lay in between. Germline loops: CDR1 LGHNA, CDR2 YSLEER. This CDR3 has 17 residues. The CDR3 nucleotides are TGCGCCAGCAGCCAAGATTGGGAGGCTACGTCTGGAAACACCATATATTTT. Translating gives CASSQDWEATSGNTIYF.

This clonotype was picked up a small number of times. V is TRBV5-6 and J is TRBJ1-5; D call uncertain. Trimming took 3 bases from V and 10 from J, leaving 14 bases between them. This CDR3 is built from 13 residues. Germline V gene lookup returns CDR1 SGHDT and CDR2 YYEEEE. CDR3 DNA sequence: TGTGCCAGCAGCTCCGGACCTCCCGATCCCCAGCATTTT. Amino acid sequence: CASSSGPPDPQHF. The whole variable domain, filled in from reference TRBV5-6 and TRBJ1-5, reads DAGVTQSPTHLIKTRGQQVTLRCSPKSGHDTVSWYQQALGQGPQFIFQYYEEEERQRGNFPDRFSGHQFPNYSSELNVNALLLGDSALYLCASSSGPPDPQHFGDGTRLSIL.

This clonotype has a handful of counts. The chain joins TRBV13 to TRBJ2-1; 11 nucleotides line up with TRBD2. CDR3 length: 16 amino acids. J gave up 3 bases and V 5 bases, and 6 bases lay outside the gene matches. The germline V gene encodes CDR1 PRHDT and CDR2 FYEKMQ (reference sequence). CDR3 in amino acids: CASSPRLAGLYNEQFF. As DNA, the CDR3 is TGTGCCAGCAGCCCTCGACTAGCGGGACTCTACAATGAGCAGTTCTTC.

Only a few counts were recorded for this clonotype. The chain links TRBV24-1 to TRBJ1-4; no clear D. CDR3 length equals 15 residues. Germline CDR1 KGHDR, CDR2 SFDVKD. V gave up 4 bases and J gave up 6 bases, with 14 bases separating them. The CDR3 loop reads CATSDPRSRDEKLFF. The CDR3 nucleotides read TGTGCCACCAGTGACCCTCGGTCCCGAGATGAAAAACTGTTTTTT.

J is TRBJ2-5 and V is TRBV9; TRBD1 might be the D (5 bases). Germline V gives CDR1 SGDLS, CDR2 YYNGEE. Trimming left V 4 bases short and J 5 bases short, with 18 bases between. The CDR3 runs to 15 residues. The CDR3 DNA sequence: TGTGCCAGCAGCCCCGACATCAGGGCGGCCGAGACCCAGTACTTC. Translating it yields CASSPDIRAAETQYF.

This chain uses TRBV11-2 with TRBJ1-3; D gene ambiguous. From germline, CDR1 is SGHAT and CDR2 FQNNGV. The germline V and J ends were trimmed by 0 bases and 4 bases, with 10 bases remaining between them. This CDR3 contains 15 residues. The CDR3 bases are TGTGCCAGCAGCTTAGATGAGGGTTCGGGAAACACCATATATTTT. Translating it yields CASSLDEGSGNTIYF.

This clonotype was observed many times. The chain uses TRBV20-1 and TRBJ1-2; 11 positions agree with TRBD1. CDR1 is DFQATT, CDR2 SNEGSKA, per germline (reference sequence). The ends lost 6 bases at V and 2 bases at J; junction bases unmatched: 11. This CDR3 contains 16 residues. The CDR3: CSAPPGTGGINYGYTF. The CDR3 DNA follows: TGCAGTGCCCCCCCCGGGACAGGGGGGATAAACTATGGCTACACCTTC.